This TCR beta chain originates from a study of response to subunit inactivated influenza vaccine. This clonotype has only a few counts. MiXCR, applied by TCRdb to the RT-PCR reads, yields one record per CDR3 protein. The data contain about 570,000 distinct CDR3 sequences, 10% to 12% of them singletons. CDR1 MDHEN and CDR2 SYDVKM come from the germline V gene. Trimming took off 4 bases at V and 1 base at J, with 15 bases between the two ends. The CDR3 has 16 amino acids. These data were also filed under a second study, of T cells expressing NK-cell markers. From that paper: For TCR beta, cDNA was produced by 5'RACE template switching with UMIs. HCMV seropositivity characterized seven of the eight sequenced donors, and seronegativity one.

The TCR originated in a man aged 45-65 years who received an inactivated influenza vaccine. This sequence joins TRBV28 and TRBJ2-3; TRBD2 is a possible D gene (6 bases). Sequencing was performed on PBMCs from blood, taken on the day of vaccination. CDR3 loop: CASSSRREWGTDTQYF. In nucleotides, the CDR3 is TGTGCCAGCAGTTCACGCCGGGAGTGGGGCACAGATACGCAGTATTTT.